This passage covers 24 T cell receptor beta chains from one sample sequenced in a study of T-cell memory formation after mild COVID-19. TCRdb processed the 5' RACE reads anew with MiXCR; each CDR3 protein has one entry. The data hold some 450,000 distinct CDR3 sequences, with 20% observed a single time. The sequenced sample consisted of PBMCs or a T cell subset sorted from them (not recorded which). These receptors all come from an adult woman who had mild COVID-19 (a few samples of this study predate the infection). Cell type and time point are not known.

This clonotype appeared a few times. This rearrangement joins TRBV5-1 to TRBJ2-1; 9 bases fit TRBD1. Germline trimming cut 1 base from V and 4 bases from J; bases unmatched to any gene: 6. Germline assignment: CDR1 SGHRS and CDR2 YFSETQ. This CDR3 contains 16 residues. As DNA, the CDR3 is TGCGCCAGCAGCTTGTTAGGGACAGGGACTTACAATGAGCAGTTCTTC. This encodes CASSLLGTGTYNEQFF.

This clonotype was counted only a few times. The genes are TRBV29-1 and TRBJ2-1, with TRBD2 as a possible D gene (5 bases). The CDR3 spans 14 residues. In germline, CDR1 is SQVTM, CDR2 ANQGSEA. V lost 4 bases and J 3 bases, leaving 13 bases between the germline ends. CDR3 coding DNA: TGCAGCGTTGGAGGGAAGAGGGTCTACAATGAGCAGTTCTTC. Translating it yields CSVGGKRVYNEQFF.

The V call is TRBV7-9, the J call TRBJ1-1; D is undetermined. The CDR3 totals 15 residues. With 0 bases removed from V and 0 bases from J, the gap between germline ends came to 8 bases. The germline V gene has CDR1 SEHNR and CDR2 FQNEAQ (reference sequence). The CDR3 DNA follows: TGTGCCAGCAGCTTAGCCTTGGACCTGAACACTGAAGCTTTCTTT. Its protein is CASSLALDLNTEAFF.

The chain couples TRBV15 to TRBJ2-2; TRBD1 might be the D (6 bases). Germline CDR1 is LNHNV and CDR2 is YYDKDF (reference sequence). The CDR3 runs to 16 residues. The ends were cut back, 5 bases at V and 3 bases at J, with 16 bases in the middle. The DNA for the CDR3 is TGTGCCACCAGCGGCCAACAGGGACGGGACACCGGGGAGCTGTTTTTT. The encoded protein is CATSGQQGRDTGELFF.

The chain uses TRBV7-9 and TRBJ2-1, with 9 bases fitting TRBD2. The CDR3 consists of 14 residues. Germline V gene sequence: CDR1 SEHNR, CDR2 FQNEAQ (reference sequence). V was pared by 5 bases and J by 7 bases, with 6 bases of the junction left unmatched. The DNA for the CDR3 is TGTGCCAGCAGCCCGAGGACTAGCGAAAATGAGCAGTTCTTC. It is translated as CASSPRTSENEQFF.

The chain has TRBV4-3 and TRBJ1-5, with no clear D. The CDR3 contains 16 residues. The V gene's germline CDR1 is LGHNA and CDR2 YSLEER. Trimming took off 0 bases at V and 3 bases at J, with 12 bases between the two ends. The CDR3 DNA reads TGCGCCAGCAGCCAAGATGAAGGAGGTTTCAATCAGCCCCAGCATTTT. Residues: CASSQDEGGFNQPQHF.

This clonotype was seen more than once but under ten times. The chain links TRBV5-1 to TRBJ2-7; the D is unclear. The length of the CDR3 is 13 residues. V lost 4 bases, J lost 1 base, and 9 bases lay in between. Germline V gives CDR1 SGHRS, CDR2 YFSETQ. CDR3 region: CASSHDGSYEQYF. The CDR3, as DNA: TGCGCCAGCAGCCATGACGGGTCCTACGAGCAGTACTTC.

This clonotype was detected only a few times. This sequence joins TRBV5-1 and TRBJ1-5; no firm D call. V was shortened by 6 bases and J by 0 bases, with 13 bases between the two germline ends. CDR1 and CDR2 (germline): SGHRS, YFSETQ. The CDR3 has 15 amino acids. The DNA of the CDR3 is TGCGCCAGCAAAGCTGGGGAATATAGCAATCAGCCCCAGCATTTT. Residues: CASKAGEYSNQPQHF.

The genes are TRBV24-1 and TRBJ1-1; no firm D call. Trimming took 3 bases from V and 1 from J, leaving 5 bases between them. Germline lookup yields CDR1 KGHDR and CDR2 SFDVKD. The CDR3 extends over 13 amino acids. The CDR3 coding sequence is TGTGCCACCAGTGATCGGACGAACACTGAAGCTTTCTTT. This translates into CATSDRTNTEAFF.

This sequence joins TRBV20-1 and TRBJ2-7, with D possibly being TRBD1 or TRBD2 (5 bases each). Germline lookup yields CDR1 DFQATT and CDR2 SNEGSKA (reference sequence). The CDR3 runs 11 residues. V shed 4 bases and J shed 4 bases, with 8 bases lying between them. The CDR3: CSATWGYEQYF. CDR3 DNA sequence: TGCAGTGCTACTTGGGGGTACGAGCAGTACTTC.

This chain joins TRBV9 and TRBJ2-3; unclear D gene. V lost 3 bases to trimming and J lost 1 base, with 12 bases between them. The CDR3 is 15 residues long. In germline, CDR1 is SGDLS, CDR2 YYNGEE. CDR3 protein: CASSATPARTDTQYF. CDR3 coding DNA: TGTGCCAGCAGCGCCACCCCCGCCCGCACAGATACGCAGTATTTT. The entire variable domain, with the rest obtained from reference TRBV9 and TRBJ2-3, is as follows: DSGVTQTPKHLITATGQRVTLRCSPRSGDLSVYWYQQSLDQGLQFLIQYYNGEERAKGNILERFSAQQFPDLHSELNLSSLELGDSALYFCASSATPARTDTQYFGPGTRLTVL.

V and J are TRBV10-3 and TRBJ2-7; 10 bases fit TRBD1. The V gene end was trimmed by 4 bases and the J gene end by 6 bases; junction bases not matched to a gene: 6. The CDR3 has 14 amino acids. The germline V gene encodes CDR1 ENHRY and CDR2 SYGVKD. In DNA form, the CDR3 reads TGTGCCATCAGTGGCCGACAGGGGGCTGGCGAGCAGTACTTC. Its translation: CAISGRQGAGEQYF.

This clonotype was counted a few times. This chain connects TRBV4-1 to TRBJ2-7; D may be TRBD2 (5 bases). CDR1 MGHRA and CDR2 YSYEKL come from the germline V gene. This CDR3 spans 13 amino acids. Trimming took off 6 bases at V and 7 bases at J, with 16 bases between the two ends. CDR3 protein: CASSLGEGWEQYF. DNA for the CDR3: TGCGCCAGCAGTCTAGGAGAGGGATGGGAGCAGTACTTC.

There are a few counts of this clonotype. This rearrangement joins TRBV9 to TRBJ2-7; D perhaps matches TRBD2 (5 bases). The CDR3 runs to 15 residues. The V end lost 0 bases, the J end lost 2 bases, and 12 bases lay between the germline ends. Germline V gene sequence: CDR1 SGDLS, CDR2 YYNGEE. The CDR3 loop is CASSVAPRGTYEQYF. CDR3 bases: TGTGCCAGCAGCGTAGCCCCCCGGGGTACCTACGAGCAGTACTTC.

The rearrangement links TRBV29-1 to TRBJ2-7; D might be TRBD1 (5 bases). The CDR3 is made up of 10 amino acids. Germline-derived CDR1 and CDR2 are SQVTM and ANQGSEA. Trimming pared 4 bases from V and 6 bases from J, leaving 7 bases between. CDR3 amino acids: CSVAQGEQYF. CDR3 sequence (DNA): TGCAGCGTTGCCCAGGGCGAGCAGTACTTC.

At least ten counts were recorded for this clonotype. The rearrangement joins TRBV11-3 to TRBJ2-1, with D perhaps TRBD2 (6 bases). The germline V gene encodes CDR1 SGHNT and CDR2 YENEEA. The CDR3 is 16 residues long. Between the trimmed V and J ends, which lost 5 bases and 1 base, there was a span of 15 bases. The CDR3 DNA reads as TGTGCCAGCAGCGCCGCCGGGACTTTGTCCTACAATGAGCAGTTCTTC. It is translated as CASSAAGTLSYNEQFF.

This clonotype was seen many times. The CDR3 nucleotides read TGTGCCAGCAGCTTGGACAGGGTAACAACCTACGAGCAGTACTTC. It translates to CASSLDRVTTYEQYF. V gene TRBV7-2 combines with J gene TRBJ2-7; 8 bases are shared with TRBD1. The ends lost 3 bases at V and 2 bases at J; junction bases unmatched: 6. The CDR3 runs 15 residues. The germline V gene encodes CDR1 SGHTA and CDR2 FQGNSA. Supplemented by reference TRBV7-2 and TRBJ2-7, the full variable domain reads GAGVSQSPSNKVTEKGKDVELRCDPISGHTALYWYRQSLGQGLEFLIYFQGNSAPDKSGLPSDRFSAERTGGSVSTLTIQRTQQEDSAVYLCASSLDRVTTYEQYFGPGTRLTVT.

This clonotype was observed a handful of times. The rearrangement uses TRBV10-3 and TRBJ2-7; D gene unclear. Germline CDR1 is ENHRY and CDR2 is SYGVKD. V shed 2 bases and J shed 0 bases, with 11 bases lying between them. The CDR3 runs to 15 residues. Here the CDR3 reads CAISESSIYSYEQYF. The CDR3 bases are TGTGCCATCAGTGAGAGTAGCATTTACTCCTACGAGCAGTACTTC.

This clonotype was detected a few times. The chain carries TRBV7-3 and TRBJ2-1; possibly TRBD1 or TRBD2 for D (5 bases each). The CDR3 contains 16 residues. Between the trimmed V and J ends, which lost 3 bases and 5 bases, there was a span of 17 bases. Germline CDR1 SGHTA, CDR2 FQGTGA. The CDR3 bases are TGTGCCAGCAGCTTTGAGAGGTCGGGGCGGAACAATGAGCAGTTCTTC. Protein: CASSFERSGRNNEQFF.

This clonotype appeared a few times. The rearrangement joins TRBV3-1 to TRBJ2-1, with D possibly matching TRBD1 (6 bases). The CDR3 totals 16 residues. Germline lookup yields CDR1 LGHDT and CDR2 YNNKEL (reference sequence). The V end was cut by 4 bases, the J end by 7 bases, with 20 bases between. In DNA form, the CDR3 reads TGTGCCAGCAGCCCGCCGACTATACAGGGAGCAAATGAGCAGTTCTTC. The encoded protein is CASSPPTIQGANEQFF.

This clonotype came up a few times. This chain links TRBV29-1 with TRBJ1-1; D not resolved. The CDR3 contains 15 residues. Germline-derived CDR1 and CDR2 are SQVTM and ANQGSEA. V was cut by 3 bases and J by 4 bases, with 18 bases left in between. CDR3 in amino acids: CSVESPSLGFTEAFF. The CDR3 DNA is TGCAGCGTTGAGTCCCCCTCCCTGGGGTTCACTGAAGCTTTCTTT.

This clonotype has only a few counts. This rearrangement joins TRBV5-1 to TRBJ1-1, with D unclear. Per the germline V gene, CDR1 is SGHRS and CDR2 is YFSETQ. V gave up 0 bases and J gave up 0 bases, with 12 bases separating them. The CDR3 extends over 16 amino acids. This CDR3 is CASSLAKGGMNTEAFF. DNA of the CDR3: TGCGCCAGCAGCTTGGCGAAAGGTGGGATGAACACTGAAGCTTTCTTT.

In its sample, this clonotype was seen a few times. The chain couples TRBV29-1 to TRBJ2-1; tentatively, D is TRBD1 (5 bases). CDR1 is SQVTM and CDR2 is ANQGSEA in the germline V gene. The CDR3 has 13 residues. Trimming cost V 4 bases and J 9 bases, with 16 bases left between them. CDR3 sequence reads: CSVVGPDSAEQFF. CDR3 nucleotides: TGCAGCGTTGTTGGGCCCGACAGCGCTGAGCAGTTCTTC.

In this sample, this clonotype turned up many times. CDR3 residues: CSVGQGGDTQYF. The CDR3 DNA follows: TGCAGCGTTGGGCAGGGGGGAGATACGCAGTATTTT. V is TRBV29-1 and J is TRBJ2-3; possible D gene TRBD1, 7 bases. V lost 4 bases, J lost 5 bases, and 10 bases lay in between. Looked up from germline, CDR1 is SQVTM and CDR2 is ANQGSEA. The CDR3 contains 12 residues.